The entry below gives a single TCR beta chain sequence along with its context. Clones were sequenced by immunoSEQ multiplex PCR, and TCRdb holds only the in-frame ones, with some missing. Of 6,200 or so clones in the sample, around nine tenths were seen once. This record belongs to a study of blood T cell dynamics during melanoma immunotherapy. Overall study: Patients with metastatic melanoma got pembrolizumab or nivolumab-ipilimumab as first-line care.

The CDR3 covers 14 residues. The germline CDR1 and CDR2 sequences are SQVTM and ANQGSEA. Trimming took 3 bases from V and 7 from J; bases not matched to a gene: 10. Time point meaning: pre-treatment baseline. One draw preceded checkpoint blockade; another followed its first cycle at week 3. Patients had no prior systemic cancer treatment, immunosuppressants or other active cancers. The source material was cell-free DNA from blood, sampled from a patient treated with checkpoint blockade. This sequence joins TRBV29-1 and TRBJ1-1; TRBD1 agrees at 8 bases. The sequence was collected from a human donor with melanoma. The CDR3: CSVDGRGPIGEAFF. The CDR3 bases are TGCAGCGTTGACGGCAGGGGGCCGATCGGTGAAGCTTTCTTT.